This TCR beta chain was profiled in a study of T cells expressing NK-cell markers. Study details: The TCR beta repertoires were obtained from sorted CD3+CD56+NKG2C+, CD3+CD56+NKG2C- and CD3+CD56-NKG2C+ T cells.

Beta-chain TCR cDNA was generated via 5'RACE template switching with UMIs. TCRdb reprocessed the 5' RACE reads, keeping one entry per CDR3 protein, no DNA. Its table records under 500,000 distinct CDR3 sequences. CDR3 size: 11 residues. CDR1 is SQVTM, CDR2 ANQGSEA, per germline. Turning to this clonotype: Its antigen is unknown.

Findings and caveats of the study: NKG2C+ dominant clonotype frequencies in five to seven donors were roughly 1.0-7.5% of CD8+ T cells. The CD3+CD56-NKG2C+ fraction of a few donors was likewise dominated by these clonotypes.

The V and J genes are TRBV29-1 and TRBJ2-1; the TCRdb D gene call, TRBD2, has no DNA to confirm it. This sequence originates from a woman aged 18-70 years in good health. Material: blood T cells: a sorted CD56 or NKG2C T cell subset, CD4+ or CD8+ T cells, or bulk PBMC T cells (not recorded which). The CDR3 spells CSVGTAGEQFF.